The clone carrying this TCR beta chain was counted once. The sample originates from a study of blood T cell repertoires in COVID-19. The overall study: There were acute and convalescent COVID-19 samples, and they came from the United States, Italy and Spain. PBMCs, B-cell-depleted T cells, or T cells provided the cDNA or gDNA that made up the material.

Original analysis: Amplification of reference gene primers provided the estimated nucleated cell counts. Only in-frame clones appear in the TCRdb table, and some are missing; sequencing was by immunoSEQ multiplex PCR. Clonal size and the V and J genes are those of that table, whereas D and trimming came from the DNA. The sample lists about 200,000 clones; 80% to 85% were seen once. Trimming stripped 5 bases from V and 5 bases from J, with 20 bases between. The CDR3 spans 15 residues. The germline V gene has CDR1 SGHDT and CDR2 YYEEEE. V gene TRBV5-6 combines with J gene TRBJ2-7, with D possibly being TRBD1 (5 bases). This TCR derives from a man aged 40-55 years who had recovered from COVID-19. The sequencing sample was made of PBMCs or T cells enriched from blood (not recorded which). CDR3 in amino acids: CASSDRTLGMDEQYF. The CDR3 coding sequence is TGTGCCAGCAGTGATCGGACACTTGGGATGGACGAGCAGTACTTC.